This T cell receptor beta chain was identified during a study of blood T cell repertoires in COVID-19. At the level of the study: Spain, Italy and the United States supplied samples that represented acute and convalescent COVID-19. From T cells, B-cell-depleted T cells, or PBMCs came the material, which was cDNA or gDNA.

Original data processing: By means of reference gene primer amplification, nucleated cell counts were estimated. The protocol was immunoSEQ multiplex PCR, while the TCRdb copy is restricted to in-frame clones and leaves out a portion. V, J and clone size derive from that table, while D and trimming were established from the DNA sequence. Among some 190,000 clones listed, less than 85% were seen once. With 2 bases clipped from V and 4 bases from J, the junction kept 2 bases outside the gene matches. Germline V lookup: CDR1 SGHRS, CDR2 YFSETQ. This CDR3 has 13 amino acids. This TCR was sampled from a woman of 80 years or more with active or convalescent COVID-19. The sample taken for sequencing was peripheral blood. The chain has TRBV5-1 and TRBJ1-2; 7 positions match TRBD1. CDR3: CASSLQGIYGYTF. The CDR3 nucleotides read TGCGCCAGCAGCTTACAGGGGATCTATGGCTACACCTTC. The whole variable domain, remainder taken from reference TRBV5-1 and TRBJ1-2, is KAGVTQTPRYLIKTRGQQVTLSCSPISGHRSVSWYQQTPGQGLQFLFEYFSETQRNKGNFPGRFSGRQFSNSRSEMNVSTLELGDSALYLCASSLQGIYGYTFGSGTRLTVV.